This T cell receptor (beta chain) was found in a study of OX40 agonist ivuxolimab in advanced cancers. Overall study results and limits: Among the least clonally expanded were partial responders at 0.1-3.0 mg/kg. CD8+ T cells (on average) carried more expanded clones than CD4+ T cells.

Assay used: immunoSEQ multiplex PCR; TCRdb lists only in-frame clones, some missing. The sample has roughly 110,000 clones, less than 95% seen once; the top ten hold roughly 1.1%. With respect to this clone: Its antigen is not known.

The germline CDR1 and CDR2 sequences are SNHLY and FYNNEI. Trimming at V came to 4 bases and at J to 2 bases, leaving 5 bases not matched to a gene. This CDR3 spans 15 amino acids. The sequencing used CD4+ or CD8+ T cells sorted from blood, collected in a trial of the OX40 agonist ivuxolimab. The TCR originated in an adult with an advanced solid tumor such as melanoma, head and neck, liver or kidney cancer. The rearrangement joins TRBV2 to TRBJ1-5, with 7 positions matching TRBD1. CDR3 coding DNA: TGTGCCAGCAGTGCCCGGGACAGCCGCAATCAGCCCCAGCATTTT. It specifies CASSARDSRNQPQHF.